Below are 12 T cell receptor beta chains sequenced from a single sample in a study of blood T cell repertoires in COVID-19. Generated by immunoSEQ multiplex PCR, the TCRdb table keeps only in-frame clones and is missing some. The sample shows 150,000 or so clones, roughly 84% of them seen only once. The sample taken for sequencing was peripheral blood. These receptors all stem from a woman aged 60-75 years with COVID-19, enrolled during active disease.

The gene calls are TRBV19 and TRBJ2-1; 12 bases fit TRBD2. The germline V gene encodes CDR1 LNHDA and CDR2 SQIVND (reference sequence). The CDR3 sequence is 14 residues long. V lost 7 bases and J lost 9; bases outside the gene matches: 7. CDR3 sequence reads: CASIASGRASEQFF. CDR3 nucleotides: TGTGCCAGTATTGCTAGCGGGAGGGCGAGTGAGCAGTTCTTC.

The J gene is TRBJ2-7, the V gene TRBV7-8; no firm D call. CDR1 and CDR2 (germline): SGHVS, FQNEAQ. V lost 1 base and J 4 bases, leaving 11 bases between the germline ends. The CDR3 contains 14 residues. CDR3 amino acids: CASSLVTVPYEQYF. CDR3 nucleotide sequence: TGTGCCAGCAGCTTAGTCACAGTCCCTTACGAGCAGTACTTC.

Worth noting for this clone: One junction end disagrees with the germline gene, perhaps due to a read error. The chain recombines TRBV7-7 with TRBJ1-2; unclear D gene. CDR1 and CDR2 (germline): SSHAT, FNYEAQ (reference sequence). CDR3 size: 14 residues. CDR3 in amino acids: CASSLFGGLYGYTF. CDR3 nucleotide sequence: TGTGCTAGCAGCTTATTTGGAGGGCTCTACGGCTACACCTTC.

The chain joins TRBV5-1 to TRBJ1-4; 7 bases align to TRBD1. The V gene's germline CDR1 is SGHRS and CDR2 YFSETQ. The CDR3 covers 16 residues. J was trimmed by 7 bases and V by 3 bases; bases with no gene match: 12. CDR3 sequence: CASSWDSLTAGEKLFF. In DNA, the CDR3 is TGCGCCAGCAGCTGGGACAGCCTCACGGCGGGTGAAAAACTGTTTTTT. The full variable domain, in which reference TRBV5-1 and TRBJ1-4 provide the parts outside the CDR3, is KAGVTQTPRYLIKTRGQQVTLSCSPISGHRSVSWYQQTPGQGLQFLFEYFSETQRNKGNFPGRFSGRQFSNSRSEMNVSTLELGDSALYLCASSWDSLTAGEKLFFGSGTQLSVL.

The chain recombines TRBV6-4 with TRBJ2-1; TRBD2 matches 7 bases. J gave up 8 bases and V 5 bases, and 9 bases lay outside the gene matches. This CDR3 contains 14 residues. Germline values: CDR1 MRHNA, CDR2 SNTAGT. CDR3 in amino acids: CASSQFAGVYEQFF. Written as DNA, the CDR3 is TGTGCCAGCAGTCAATTTGCGGGAGTCTATGAGCAGTTCTTC.

CDR3 sequence (DNA): TGTGCCAGCAGCCACGATAGTAATGAAAAACTGTTTTTT. Translated, it gives CASSHDSNEKLFF. J is TRBJ1-4 and V is TRBV14; D unresolved. The CDR3 totals 13 residues. The germline V gene has CDR1 SGHDN and CDR2 FVKESK. The germline V and J ends were trimmed by 3 bases and 4 bases, with 6 bases remaining between them. Together with reference TRBV14 and TRBJ1-4, the CDR3 gives the full variable domain: EAGVTQFPSHSVIEKGQTVTLRCDPISGHDNLYWYRRVMGKEIKFLLHFVKESKQDESGMPNNRFLAERTGGTYSTLKVQPAELEDSGVYFCASSHDSNEKLFFGSGTQLSVL.

V gene TRBV11-2 combines with J gene TRBJ2-2, with 8 bases lining up with TRBD1. CDR3 length: 16 residues. After removal of 4 bases from V and 2 bases from J, the junction contained 6 bases not matched to a gene. The germline V gene encodes CDR1 SGHAT and CDR2 FQNNGV. The CDR3 sequence is CASSYRTGHNTGELFF. The CDR3, as DNA: TGTGCCAGCAGCTACAGGACAGGGCATAACACCGGGGAGCTGTTTTTT.

The chain combines TRBV29-1 with TRBJ2-6; a possible D gene is TRBD2 (7 bases). The CDR3 runs 14 residues. The germline V and J ends were trimmed by 4 bases and 3 bases, with 10 bases remaining between them. Germline values: CDR1 SQVTM, CDR2 ANQGSEA. CDR3 DNA sequence: TGCAGCGTTGTCGGGGGGCTTGGGGCCAACGTCCTGACTTTC. It is translated as CSVVGGLGANVLTF.

This chain joins TRBV28 and TRBJ1-1, with D maybe TRBD1 (6 bases). The V end lost 0 bases, the J end lost 3 bases, and 20 bases lay between the germline ends. CDR1 is MDHEN, CDR2 SYDVKM, per germline. The CDR3 sequence is 18 residues long. The CDR3 loop is CASSLWRGTGYEDTEAFF. CDR3 DNA: TGTGCCAGCAGTTTATGGAGAGGTACAGGGTACGAGGACACTGAAGCTTTCTTT.

The genes are TRBV7-2 and TRBJ1-6; D unclear. The germline gives CDR1 SGHTA, CDR2 FQGNSA. V was shortened by 5 bases and J by 13 bases, with 9 bases between the two germline ends. The CDR3 is 11 residues long. The CDR3 region is CASSPPRPLHF. The CDR3 bases are TGTGCCAGCAGCCCCCCTCGGCCCCTCCACTTT.

The chain links TRBV19 to TRBJ1-4; D possibly corresponds to TRBD1 (6 bases). The CDR3 has 13 amino acids. V was shortened by 9 bases and J by 6 bases, with 14 bases between the two germline ends. CDR1 is LNHDA, CDR2 SQIVND, per germline (reference sequence). The CDR3: CASEGVWDEKLFF. The CDR3 DNA sequence: TGTGCCAGCGAGGGGGTCTGGGATGAAAAACTGTTTTTT.

CDR3 DNA: TGTGCCAGCAGCCCAACGGCAGGGGTTCGGACTGAAGCTTTCTTT. Its translation: CASSPTAGVRTEAFF. This chain joins TRBV11-2 and TRBJ1-1; TRBD1 might be the D (6 bases). The CDR3 extends over 15 amino acids. Germline V gene data show CDR1 as SGHAT and CDR2 as FQNNGV. The V end lost 5 bases, the J end lost 5 bases, and 18 bases lay between the germline ends. Using reference TRBV11-2 and TRBJ1-1 for the parts outside the CDR3, the full variable domain is EAGVAQSPRYKIIEKRQSVAFWCNPISGHATLYWYQQILGQGPKLLIQFQNNGVVDDSQLPKDRFSAERLKGVDSTLKIQPAKLEDSAVYLCASSPTAGVRTEAFFGQGTRLTVV.